A selection of T cell receptor beta chains follows, all from one sample in a study of T cell responses to AZD1222 COVID-19 vaccine. Method: immunoSEQ multiplex PCR; TCRdb's copy keeps in-frame clones and lacks some. The sample carries 95,000 or so clones, 70% to 90% recorded once. The input for sequencing was peripheral blood, taken on day 0 of AZD1222 vaccination. All receptors come from an adult in good health. CDR3s include the opening cysteine and the closing phenylalanine or tryptophan. D genes are given only for firm matches. Clone size, where shown, is once, few, many, or a class for clones that have expanded.

j_call v_call d_call clone_size cdr3_aa cdr3_nt
TRBJ1-2 TRBV6-5 TRBD1 . CASRRDRDSYYGYTF TGTGCCAGTCGCCGGGACAGGGATTCATACTATGGCTACACCTTC
TRBJ1-2 TRBV7-8 TRBD1 . CASSMGTGGIGGYTF TGTGCCAGCAGCATGGGGACAGGGGGAATCGGTGGCTACACCTTC
TRBJ1-3 TRBV7-9 . . CASSLGSRATSGNTIYF TGTGCCAGCAGCCTCGGTAGCAGGGCCACCTCTGGAAACACCATATATTTT
TRBJ1-2 TRBV6-1 . . CASSEEETARYTF TGTGCCAGCAGTGAAGAGGAGACGGCTAGGTATACCTTC
TRBJ2-3 TRBV9 TRBD2 . CASSRSGESTDTQYF TGTGCCAGCAGCCGTAGCGGGGAAAGCACAGATACGCAGTATTTT
TRBJ1-5 TRBV20-1 . once CSASTDSNQPQHF TGCAGTGCTAGTACTGATAGCAATCAGCCCCAGCATTTT
TRBJ2-3 TRBV2 . . CAGVERAGTTDTQYF TGTGCCGGAGTTGAACGGGCAGGTACCACAGATACGCAGTATTTT
TRBJ1-2 TRBV27 . . CASSYRANYGYTF TGTGCCAGCAGTTATAGGGCAAACTATGGCTACACCTTC
TRBJ2-2 TRBV6-2/TRBV6-3 . . CASSYGGHVTASNTGELFF TGTGCCAGCAGTTATGGGGGACATGTAACAGCAAGCAACACCGGGGAGCTGTTTTTT
TRBJ1-4 TRBV9 . . CASSVSRRAAYWDEKLFF TGTGCCAGCAGCGTAAGCCGGAGGGCTGCCTATTGGGATGAAAAACTGTTTTTT
TRBJ1-5 TRBV2 . once CASRVGWRGNQPQHF TGTGCCAGCAGGGTCGGGTGGAGGGGCAATCAGCCCCAGCATTTT
TRBJ1-2 TRBV27 . . CASSLSPYYGYTF TGTGCCAGCAGTCTATCCCCATACTATGGCTACACCTTC
TRBJ2-6 TRBV6-1 . . CASSDRSSGANVLTF TGTGCCAGCAGTGACAGGTCTTCTGGGGCCAACGTCCTGACTTTC